The 29 T cell receptor beta chains listed next were all sequenced from one sample in a study of blood T cell repertoires in COVID-19 (TCRdb year 2020). Library creation used the immunoSEQ multiplex PCR assay. TCRdb mirrors the immuneACCESS table, restricted to in-frame sequences. Some clones are absent from its copies; in checked studies, under half trace to an unresolved V gene, and the reason for the others is unknown. This sample gives hundreds of thousands of clones in total; about 84% of them show up just once. 7.4% of the sample lies in the top ten. Sequences were obtained from PBMCs or T cells enriched from blood (not recorded which). These receptor sequences come from a woman between 35 and 50 years old with acute COVID-19.

This rearrangement joins TRBV27 to TRBJ1-1; D is unclear. Germline V gene lookup returns CDR1 MNHEY and CDR2 SMNVEV (reference sequence). This CDR3 spans 13 amino acids. V was cut by 2 bases and J by 3 bases, with 7 bases left in between. CDR3 residues: CASSLPGYTEAFF. CDR3 DNA sequence: TGTGCCAGCAGTTTACCAGGATACACTGAAGCTTTCTTT.

The rearrangement uses TRBV28 and TRBJ1-1; 8 positions match TRBD1. The CDR3 extends over 15 amino acids. CDR1 is MDHEN and CDR2 is SYDVKM in the germline V gene. The trim removed 5 bases at V and 0 bases at J, leaving 5 bases unmatched. The DNA for the CDR3 is TGTGCCAGCAGTCCCTCGGGACAGGTGAACACTGAAGCTTTCTTT. It codes for CASSPSGQVNTEAFF.

This clone has more than one count but fewer than ten. The chain recombines TRBV9 with TRBJ2-3; the match to TRBD2 covers 8 bases. The CDR3 spans 15 residues. Germline V gene data show CDR1 as SGDLS and CDR2 as YYNGEE. V was clipped by 0 bases and J by 3 bases; unmatched bases: 3. CDR3 residues: CASSVDSGKTDTQYF. The DNA for the CDR3 is TGTGCCAGCAGCGTAGATAGCGGGAAAACAGATACGCAGTATTTT. The full variable domain, its missing parts supplied by reference TRBV9 and TRBJ2-3, is DSGVTQTPKHLITATGQRVTLRCSPRSGDLSVYWYQQSLDQGLQFLIQYYNGEERAKGNILERFSAQQFPDLHSELNLSSLELGDSALYFCASSVDSGKTDTQYFGPGTRLTVL.

The genes are TRBV6-1 and TRBJ1-6, with D maybe TRBD1 (5 bases). The CDR3 has 14 amino acids. The germline V and J ends were trimmed by 8 bases and 10 bases, with 18 bases remaining between them. Germline assignment: CDR1 MNHNS and CDR2 SASEGT. For the CDR3, the DNA is TGTGCCAGCCGGAGTGCCGGACAACGATCACCCCTCCACTTT. Translated, it gives CASRSAGQRSPLHF.

The chain joins TRBV27 to TRBJ1-1, with D possibly TRBD1 on 5 matching bases. This CDR3 has 17 residues. The V and J ends lost 6 bases and 4 bases respectively, with 24 bases between them. CDR1 and CDR2 from the germline V gene are MNHEY and SMNVEV (reference sequence). This CDR3 is CASSRILDPLTGTEAFF. The CDR3 bases are TGTGCCAGCAGCCGAATCTTGGACCCGCTTACAGGCACTGAAGCTTTCTTT.

The chain recombines TRBV28 with TRBJ1-2, with D maybe TRBD1 (6 bases). This CDR3 is built from 13 residues. V was shortened by 8 bases and J by 2 bases, with 12 bases between the two germline ends. The germline CDR1 and CDR2 sequences are MDHEN and SYDVKM. CDR3 nucleotides: TGTGCCAGCGGACAGACAGCGAACTATGGCTACACCTTC. Protein product: CASGQTANYGYTF.

This clone showed up just once. This sequence joins TRBV7-3 and TRBJ1-6; unclear D gene. This CDR3 is built from 14 residues. In germline, CDR1 is SGHTA, CDR2 FQGTGA. Deletions cut 4 bases from V and 5 bases from J, with 9 bases between. CDR3 in amino acids: CASSSGINNSPLHF. The CDR3 coding sequence is TGTGCCAGCAGCTCGGGGATAAATAATTCACCCCTCCACTTT.

The chain is built from TRBV28 and TRBJ2-3; 7 nucleotides line up with TRBD2. The V segment lost 8 bases and the J segment 6 bases; nucleotides outside the gene matches: 14. The CDR3 extends over 15 amino acids. Germline loops: CDR1 MDHEN, CDR2 SYDVKM. The CDR3 loop reads CASVPVGGSWDTQYF. The CDR3 bases are TGTGCCAGCGTTCCGGTTGGCGGGAGTTGGGATACGCAGTATTTT.

The rearrangement uses TRBV18 and TRBJ2-3; TRBD1 matches 10 bases. CDR1 and CDR2 from the germline V gene are KGHSH and LQKENI. The V segment lost 4 bases and the J segment 2 bases; nucleotides outside the gene matches: 3. CDR3 length equals 15 residues. The CDR3, as DNA: TGTGCCAGCTCACGACAGGGGGCGGACACAGATACGCAGTATTTT. It yields the protein CASSRQGADTDTQYF.

The chain couples TRBV30 to TRBJ1-2, with D possibly matching TRBD1 (5 bases). Deletions cut 0 bases from V and 8 bases from J, with 16 bases between. The CDR3 has 14 residues. Germline V gene data show CDR1 as GTSNPN and CDR2 as SVGIG (reference sequence). CDR3 nucleotide sequence: TGTGCCTGGAGTGTAAAAGGGGCCCCGATGGGCTACACCTTC. Translation gives CAWSVKGAPMGYTF.

The chain is built from TRBV7-6 and TRBJ2-3; D is uncertain. This CDR3 comprises 14 residues. V shed 5 bases and J shed 2 bases, with 11 bases lying between them. The germline V gene encodes CDR1 SGHVS and CDR2 FNYEAQ. The CDR3 DNA sequence: TGTGCCAGCAGCCAATTAGATTACACAGATACGCAGTATTTT. It yields the protein CASSQLDYTDTQYF.

The chain employs TRBV10-3 and TRBJ1-5, with 8 bases aligning to TRBD1. CDR3 length equals 13 residues. Germline V CDR1 and CDR2: ENHRY, SYGVKD. The V gene end was trimmed by 3 bases and the J gene end by 7 bases; junction bases not matched to a gene: 2. This CDR3 is CAISDPGGQPQHF. The CDR3 DNA is TGTGCCATCAGTGATCCAGGGGGCCAGCCCCAGCATTTT.

The gene calls are TRBV24-1 and TRBJ2-7, with 9 bases aligning to TRBD1. After removal of 5 bases from V and 2 bases from J, the junction contained 3 bases not matched to a gene. The CDR3 covers 14 residues. Germline V CDR1 and CDR2: KGHDR, SFDVKD. The CDR3, as DNA: TGTGCCACCAGTGGGGGGACAGGGACCTACGAGCAGTACTTC. Encoded protein: CATSGGTGTYEQYF.

The rearrangement uses TRBV9 and TRBJ2-2, with D possibly matching TRBD1 (7 bases). V was shortened by 1 base and J by 0 bases, with 10 bases between the two germline ends. This CDR3 comprises 16 residues. Germline CDR1 and CDR2: SGDLS and YYNGEE. CDR3 protein: CASSVTGEANTGELFF. Here the CDR3 DNA reads TGTGCCAGCAGCGTAACAGGGGAGGCGAACACCGGGGAGCTGTTTTTT.

This clone was counted once. J is TRBJ2-2 and V is TRBV25-1; 10 bases agree with TRBD1. The CDR3 extends over 16 amino acids. Germline V gene data show CDR1 as MGHDK and CDR2 as SYGVNS. The J segment lost 3 bases and the V segment lost 3 bases, leaving 4 bases of the junction unmatched. The CDR3 coding sequence is TGTGCCAGCAGTGATCCCGGGACAGGGGACACCGGGGAGCTGTTTTTT. This codes for CASSDPGTGDTGELFF.

This chain connects TRBV10-3 to TRBJ2-7, with D possibly being TRBD2 (6 bases). Germline CDR1 is ENHRY and CDR2 is SYGVKD. CDR3 length equals 15 residues. The V and J ends lost 0 bases and 5 bases respectively, with 14 bases between them. CDR3: CAISESGGSYNEQYF. In DNA form, the CDR3 reads TGTGCCATCAGTGAGTCGGGGGGATCGTACAACGAGCAGTACTTC.

This clone was seen a few times. The rearrangement links TRBV19 to TRBJ1-2; 8 bases fit TRBD1. The CDR3 length is 13 residues. The germline CDR1 and CDR2 sequences are LNHDA and SQIVND (reference sequence). J was trimmed by 7 bases and V by 4 bases; bases with no gene match: 5. For the CDR3, the DNA is TGTGCCAGTAGTAACAGGGGGAAGCGTGGCTACACCTTC. Amino acids: CASSNRGKRGYTF.

The chain joins TRBV5-1 to TRBJ2-5, with 9 positions matching TRBD2. The trim removed 4 bases at V and 4 bases at J, leaving 8 bases unmatched. CDR3 length equals 15 residues. Germline CDR1 SGHRS, CDR2 YFSETQ. The CDR3: CASSPEAGGGETQYF. CDR3 sequence (DNA): TGCGCCAGCAGCCCAGAAGCGGGAGGAGGAGAGACCCAGTACTTC.

The CDR3 bases are TGTGCCAGCAGTTCCCGGGACAGGGCTAACACTGAAGCTTTCTTT. Protein product: CASSSRDRANTEAFF. The rearrangement links TRBV6-5 to TRBJ1-1; 9 bases align to TRBD1. Per germline, CDR1 MNHEY and CDR2 SVGAGI. The ends lost 4 bases at V and 2 bases at J; junction bases unmatched: 5. The CDR3 totals 15 residues.

J is TRBJ1-2 and V is TRBV19, with D hard to call. This CDR3 is built from 15 residues. Trimming pared 7 bases from V and 3 bases from J, leaving 18 bases between. Germline loops: CDR1 LNHDA, CDR2 SQIVND (reference sequence). The DNA of the CDR3 is TGTGCCAGTATCGGTGATAGGCGGTTGGACTATGGCTACACCTTC. Its translation: CASIGDRRLDYGYTF.

The chain combines TRBV30 with TRBJ1-4; TRBD1 might be the D (6 bases). Germline values: CDR1 GTSNPN, CDR2 SVGIG (reference sequence). Trimming pared 1 base from V and 7 bases from J, leaving 13 bases between. The CDR3 spans 14 residues. CDR3 bases: TGTGCCTGGAGTGCCTTGGGGGCCAGTGAAAAACTGTTTTTT. It translates to CAWSALGASEKLFF.

J is TRBJ1-5 and V is TRBV6-5; no firm D call. V lost 6 bases and J 4 bases, leaving 10 bases between the germline ends. The V gene's germline CDR1 is MNHEY and CDR2 SVGAGI. The CDR3 consists of 13 residues. The CDR3 reads CASRSVMNQPQHF. DNA for the CDR3: TGTGCCAGCAGGTCAGTGATGAATCAGCCCCAGCATTTT.

CDR3 amino acids: CASSRSPGKNTIYF. The CDR3 coding sequence is TGTGCCAGTTCTAGAAGTCCAGGGAAAAACACCATATATTTT. The chain is built from TRBV28 and TRBJ1-3; tentatively, D is TRBD1 (5 bases). The CDR3 is made up of 14 amino acids. The germline V gene has CDR1 MDHEN and CDR2 SYDVKM. Trimming removed 9 bases from V and 6 bases from J, with 18 bases in between.

The genes are TRBV7-8 and TRBJ1-1, with D unresolved. V lost 5 bases and J lost 5, with 18 bases in between. The CDR3 consists of 15 residues. From germline, CDR1 is SGHVS and CDR2 FQNEAQ. This CDR3 reads CASSPRSGYGTEAFF. CDR3 sequence (DNA): TGTGCCAGCAGCCCACGGTCCGGGTATGGAACTGAAGCTTTCTTT.

This clone was counted once. The J gene is TRBJ1-5, the V gene TRBV6-1, with D perhaps TRBD1 (5 bases). The V gene's germline CDR1 is MNHNS and CDR2 SASEGT. The CDR3 runs 14 residues. The V gene lost 2 bases and the J gene lost 0 bases, with 5 bases spanning the gap. The CDR3 spells CASSEQGSNQPQHF. The CDR3 DNA reads as TGTGCCAGCAGTGAACAGGGTAGCAATCAGCCCCAGCATTTT.

This chain joins TRBV5-4 and TRBJ1-4; 9 bases are shared with TRBD1. The trim removed 6 bases at V and 8 bases at J, leaving 11 bases unmatched. Per the germline V gene, CDR1 is SGHNT and CDR2 is YYREEE (reference sequence). The CDR3 consists of 15 residues. CDR3 DNA: TGTGCCAGCACCGACCGACAGGGGGGCAAGGAAAAACTGTTTTTT. As protein: CASTDRQGGKEKLFF.

This clone was picked up one time. The chain uses TRBV19 and TRBJ1-1, with D perhaps TRBD1 (6 bases). The CDR3 runs 14 residues. Looked up from germline, CDR1 is LNHDA and CDR2 is SQIVND (reference sequence). The V and J ends lost 2 bases and 1 base respectively, with 8 bases between them. The CDR3 coding sequence is TGTGCCAGTAGTATAACAGGGCCGAACACTGAAGCTTTCTTT. Amino acid sequence: CASSITGPNTEAFF.

The rearrangement links TRBV19 to TRBJ2-7; D is perhaps TRBD1 (6 bases). The CDR3 spans 17 residues. Trimming took 3 bases from V and 0 from J, leaving 18 bases between them. Germline loops: CDR1 LNHDA, CDR2 SQIVND (reference sequence). This CDR3 reads CASSIGRGLPSSYEQYF. The CDR3 nucleotides are TGTGCCAGTAGTATCGGCAGGGGCCTACCTAGCTCCTACGAGCAGTACTTC.

The chain joins TRBV7-3 to TRBJ1-1; D not resolved. Trimming took 1 base from V and 1 from J, leaving 4 bases between them. Germline CDR1 is SGHTA and CDR2 is FQGTGA. The CDR3 has 13 amino acids. CDR3: CASSLNRNTEAFF. CDR3 DNA sequence: TGTGCCAGCAGCTTAAACAGGAACACTGAAGCTTTCTTT.